These T cell receptor beta chains were read from a single sample in a study of CD8 T cells in Susac syndrome. TCRdb itself ran the immunoSEQ multiplex PCR reads through MiXCR, one entry per CDR3 protein. The sample shows 92,000 or so distinct CDR3 sequences, approximately 96% of them seen only once. The sample consisted of CD8+ T cells from PBMCs. These receptors came from a human donor with Susac syndrome. Each CDR3 is given without its conserved first and last residue. The order of the fields is J gene, V gene, CDR3 protein.

J: TRBJ2-2; V: TRBV7-2; CDR3: ASSLANTELF
J: TRBJ1-6; V: TRBV30; CDR3: AWSALYDFPKGNSPLH
J: TRBJ1-1; V: TRBV30; CDR3: AWDRGDTEAF
J: TRBJ1-3; V: TRBV7-2; CDR3: ASSYQAFSGNTIY
J: TRBJ1-5; V: TRBV6-1; CDR3: ASSPGITQYSNQPQH
J: TRBJ2-7; V: TRBV5-4; CDR3: ASSLSTGGPYEQY
J: TRBJ2-6; V: TRBV5-4; CDR3: ASSVQGALQTGANVLT
J: TRBJ1-2; V: TRBV6-1; CDR3: ASSDRDVYGYT
J: TRBJ1-6; V: TRBV3-1; CDR3: ASSRPRDSQGLSPLH
J: TRBJ2-1; V: TRBV11-2; CDR3: ASSLDPNLRPGNEQF
J: TRBJ1-2; V: TRBV27; CDR3: ASSPGQVGFNYGYT
J: TRBJ1-5; V: TRBV14; CDR3: ASSQGQQPQH
J: TRBJ1-1; V: TRBV29-1; CDR3: SVPLMDTTNTEAF
J: TRBJ2-7; V: TRBV18; CDR3: ASSPAGGLYEQY
J: TRBJ1-5; V: TRBV18; CDR3: ASSRRDRDQPQH
J: TRBJ1-2; V: TRBV27; CDR3: ASEGPYGYT
J: TRBJ1-1; V: TRBV12-3/TRBV12-4; CDR3: ASSLGSRAF
J: TRBJ1-4; V: TRBV5-4; CDR3: ASSSSRDRDEKLF
J: TRBJ2-7; V: TRBV7-9; CDR3: ASSPRTGEPSYEQY
J: TRBJ1-1; V: TRBV5-6; CDR3: ASSLAVGRDGEAF
J: TRBJ1-1; V: TRBV4-3; CDR3: ASSLGARELRNTEAF
J: TRBJ1-6; V: TRBV30; CDR3: AWISGPLGDSPLH
J: TRBJ1-6; V: TRBV4-3; CDR3: ASSQAGTVGSSYNSPLH
J: TRBJ2-3; V: TRBV6-2/TRBV6-3; CDR3: ASSYYDRDPY
J: TRBJ2-2; V: TRBV7-9; CDR3: ATSSGGNTGELF
J: TRBJ1-5; V: TRBV20-1; CDR3: SAEGGGNQPQH
J: TRBJ2-6; V: TRBV5-4; CDR3: ASSLGGNSGANVLT
J: TRBJ1-2; V: TRBV30; CDR3: AWSRAEGYT
J: TRBJ2-7; V: TRBV5-4; CDR3: ASSVRQGNEQY
J: TRBJ2-3; V: TRBV4-2; CDR3: ASSQGQASGATDTQY
J: TRBJ1-2; V: TRBV30; CDR3: AWSTNPDPYYGYT
J: TRBJ1-2; V: TRBV20-1; CDR3: SASPDRVANYGYT
J: TRBJ2-6; V: TRBV12-3/TRBV12-4; CDR3: ASGTSSSGANVLT
J: TRBJ2-7; V: TRBV9; CDR3: ASSVGTGSRRYEQY
J: TRBJ1-2; V: TRBV20-1; CDR3: SAGREPLTTNYGYT
J: TRBJ1-2; V: TRBV3-1; CDR3: ASSQEGWGNYGYT
J: TRBJ2-2; V: TRBV5-4; CDR3: ASSLASDVDTGELF
J: TRBJ2-5; V: TRBV25-1; CDR3: ASSPVGQPLETQY
J: TRBJ2-4; V: TRBV2; CDR3: ASSERRWYIQY
J: TRBJ2-2; V: TRBV11-3; CDR3: ASSPRDRGTGELF
J: TRBJ1-5; V: TRBV12-3/TRBV12-4; CDR3: ASSLVLGNQPQH
J: TRBJ1-1; V: TRBV14; CDR3: ASSQEVGRHTEAF
J: TRBJ1-2; V: TRBV20-1; CDR3: SARAVGQDTNYGYT
J: TRBJ2-5; V: TRBV6-4; CDR3: AAYGQWEGRETQY
J: TRBJ2-7; V: TRBV4-1; CDR3: ASSQDGGTGDFFSYEQY
J: TRBJ1-4; V: TRBV11-3; CDR3: ASRRQSNEKLF
J: TRBJ1-4; V: TRBV27; CDR3: ASSSTGAPGEKLF
J: TRBJ1-6; V: TRBV6-6; CDR3: ASSYGGTGVSPLH
J: TRBJ1-1; V: TRBV4-2; CDR3: ASSQDTGGVTEAF
J: TRBJ2-7; V: TRBV20-1; CDR3: SARRLRQEQY
J: TRBJ1-2; V: TRBV28; CDR3: ASSSIDLSYGYT
J: TRBJ2-5; V: TRBV18; CDR3: ASSPFRGLRQETQY
J: TRBJ2-1; V: TRBV30; CDR3: AWSMLAGGGEQF
J: TRBJ1-1; V: TRBV5-1; CDR3: ASSYGSAAPIAF